Each of the 17 T cell receptor beta chains below was sequenced from the same sample in a study of T cells after yellow fever vaccination. MiXCR, run by TCRdb on the 5' RACE reads, gives a single entry per CDR3 protein. The profile shows a few hundred thousand distinct CDR3 sequences, about 15% of them singletons. Material: PBMCs, obtained less than 6 days after the first yellow fever vaccination. The receptors derive from a man between 18 and 35 years old who received the YFV17D yellow fever vaccine.

The rearrangement uses TRBV5-1 and TRBJ1-2; 8 bases agree with TRBD1. The CDR3 length is 13 residues. Trimming removed 3 bases from V and 8 bases from J; junction bases left unmatched: 6. Germline CDR1 and CDR2: SGHRS and YFSETQ. As DNA, the CDR3 is TGCGCCAGCAGCTCGACAGGGGCGGTAGGCTACACCTTC. This gives the protein CASSSTGAVGYTF. Full variable domain (rest looked up from reference TRBV5-1 and TRBJ1-2): KAGVTQTPRYLIKTRGQQVTLSCSPISGHRSVSWYQQTPGQGLQFLFEYFSETQRNKGNFPGRFSGRQFSNSRSEMNVSTLELGDSALYLCASSSTGAVGYTFGSGTRLTVV.

This clonotype came up a few times. J is TRBJ1-3 and V is TRBV7-2, with TRBD1 matching over 9 bases. The CDR3 spans 14 residues. CDR1 and CDR2 (germline): SGHTA, FQGNSA. V gave up 5 bases and J gave up 5 bases; unmatched junction bases: 4. CDR3 in DNA: TGTGCCAGCAGCCCCGGGACAGGGCGAAACACCATATATTTT. Protein product: CASSPGTGRNTIYF. Full variable domain (outside the CDR3, taken from reference TRBV7-2 and TRBJ1-3): GAGVSQSPSNKVTEKGKDVELRCDPISGHTALYWYRQSLGQGLEFLIYFQGNSAPDKSGLPSDRFSAERTGGSVSTLTIQRTQQEDSAVYLCASSPGTGRNTIYFGEGSWLTVV.

The V call is TRBV2, the J call TRBJ2-3; TRBD2 aligns across 8 bases. This CDR3 contains 14 residues. The V gene's germline CDR1 is SNHLY and CDR2 FYNNEI. The V segment lost 4 bases and the J segment 5 bases; nucleotides outside the gene matches: 5. The CDR3 DNA follows: TGTGCCAGCAGTGTCGGGGGGGCGGAAGATACGCAGTATTTT. Its translation: CASSVGGAEDTQYF.

The chain combines TRBV12-5 with TRBJ1-4; tentative D call: TRBD1 (6 bases). The CDR3 runs to 13 residues. Germline lookup yields CDR1 LGHNT and CDR2 FRNRAP. Trimming shortened V by 5 bases and J by 7 bases, and 11 bases separated the two germline ends. CDR3 nucleotide sequence: TGTGCTAGTGGTGCAGGGGTACGTGAAAAACTGTTTTTT. Protein sequence: CASGAGVREKLFF.

The V call is TRBV6-2 or TRBV6-3, the J call TRBJ2-5; D ambiguous. V was clipped by 7 bases and J by 5 bases, with 17 bases between them. Germline values: CDR1 MNHEY, CDR2 SVGEGT. This CDR3 contains 14 residues. CDR3 DNA sequence: TGTGCCAGCACCCCTTTGGGCGTCGCGGAGACCCAGTACTTC. Protein sequence: CASTPLGVAETQYF.

This clonotype appeared many times. This chain uses TRBV28 with TRBJ2-7; 9 nucleotides agree with TRBD1. V trimming: 6 bases; J trimming: 3 bases; junction bases outside the gene matches: 18. CDR1 is MDHEN and CDR2 is SYDVKM in the germline V gene. The CDR3 has 18 amino acids. The CDR3 region is CASSSLPTGTGTFYEQYV. CDR3 bases: TGTGCCAGCAGCTCACTGCCCACCGGGACAGGGACGTTCTACGAGCAGTACGTC.

This clonotype was counted a few times. The V and J genes are TRBV2 and TRBJ1-1, with a possible D match to TRBD1 (5 bases). CDR3 length: 13 residues. Germline V CDR1 and CDR2: SNHLY, FYNNEI. The ends were cut back, 4 bases at V and 7 bases at J, with 13 bases in the middle. The CDR3, as DNA: TGTGCCAGCAGTGCCGGTGGGACGGTTGAAGCTTTCTTT. It encodes CASSAGGTVEAFF.

V usage is TRBV27 and J usage is TRBJ2-7; D might be TRBD1 (6 bases). The V gene lost 2 bases and the J gene lost 5 bases, with 13 bases spanning the gap. The germline CDR1 and CDR2 sequences are MNHEY and SMNVEV (reference sequence). The CDR3 is 14 amino acids. The CDR3 nucleotides are TGTGCCAGCAGTTTAACAGGGTTTTTTGACGAGCAGTACTTC. Residues: CASSLTGFFDEQYF.

This clonotype showed up many times. The chain has TRBV19 and TRBJ2-2; a weak D match, TRBD1 (6 bases). V lost 3 bases to trimming and J lost 4 bases, with 9 bases between them. This CDR3 is built from 14 residues. Germline V gives CDR1 LNHDA, CDR2 SQIVND (reference sequence). CDR3 sequence (DNA): TGTGCCAGTAGTATTGGACAGTCCACCGGGGAGCTGTTTTTT. Protein: CASSIGQSTGELFF.

This chain links TRBV4-1 with TRBJ1-1; D is perhaps TRBD1 (5 bases). V gave up 0 bases and J gave up 8 bases, with 16 bases separating them. The germline gives CDR1 MGHRA, CDR2 YSYEKL. CDR3 length equals 15 residues. This CDR3 reads CASSQDPGGNREAFF. The CDR3, as DNA: TGCGCCAGCAGCCAAGACCCAGGAGGGAACAGGGAAGCTTTCTTT.

The chain has TRBV7-8 and TRBJ1-2; possibly TRBD1 for D (5 bases). Trimming stripped 5 bases from V and 4 bases from J, with 14 bases between. This CDR3 has 14 residues. CDR1 is SGHVS and CDR2 is FQNEAQ in the germline V gene. The CDR3, as DNA: TGTGCCAGCAGCCTAGTGCCAGGGAGCTATGGCTACACCTTC. Its translation: CASSLVPGSYGYTF.

The chain carries TRBV12-3 or TRBV12-4 and TRBJ2-3; D is perhaps TRBD2 (7 bases). CDR3 length: 15 residues. The germline V and J ends were trimmed by 0 bases and 5 bases, with 12 bases remaining between them. As DNA, the CDR3 is TGTGCCAGCAGTTTAGCATCGGGGGGCATAGATACGCAGTATTTT. It is translated as CASSLASGGIDTQYF.

This chain uses TRBV29-1 with TRBJ2-2; tentatively, D is TRBD1 or TRBD2 (5 bases each). CDR3 length: 10 residues. The germline V gene has CDR1 SQVTM and CDR2 ANQGSEA. The CDR3 sequence is CGGGTGELFF. CDR3 nucleotides: TGCGGGGGTGGCACCGGGGAGCTGTTTTTT.

The chain is built from TRBV6-5 and TRBJ2-2; 7 bases are a match to TRBD1. Trimming removed 4 bases from V and 5 bases from J; junction bases left unmatched: 7. This CDR3 contains 15 residues. From germline, CDR1 is MNHEY and CDR2 SVGAGI. DNA for the CDR3: TGTGCCAGCAGTTTCGTCCTGACAGGGACCGGGGAGCTGTTTTTT. Amino acid sequence: CASSFVLTGTGELFF.

This clonotype occurred a few times. The genes are TRBV12-5 and TRBJ2-2; no clear D. V was trimmed by 3 bases and J by 4 bases, leaving 3 bases between them. CDR3 length equals 12 residues. The germline CDR1 and CDR2 sequences are LGHNT and FRNRAP. The CDR3 DNA is TGTGCTAGTGGTTTCATCACCGGGGAGCTGTTTTTT. Its protein is CASGFITGELFF.

Ten or more counts support this clonotype. The V call is TRBV7-2, the J call TRBJ2-5; 8 nucleotides align to TRBD2. Germline V gene lookup returns CDR1 SGHTA and CDR2 FQGNSA. The CDR3 totals 14 residues. Losses at the gene ends were 1 base for V and 8 bases for J; bases not matched to a gene: 6. CDR3 residues: CASSLETGGETQYF. The CDR3 coding sequence is TGTGCCAGCAGCTTAGAGACGGGGGGGGAAACCCAGTACTTC.

The V call is TRBV2, the J call TRBJ1-2; no clear D. Between the trimmed V and J ends, which lost 8 bases and 4 bases, there was a span of 14 bases. CDR1 is SNHLY, CDR2 FYNNEI, per germline. The CDR3 has 13 residues. Here the CDR3 reads CASDTPSPYGYTF. CDR3 in DNA: TGTGCCAGCGACACCCCCAGCCCCTATGGCTACACCTTC.